The next 26 T cell receptor beta chains were all read from a single sample in a study of CD8+CD57+ T cells in acquired aplastic anemia. Genomic DNA, the template, was used for profiling of the TCR beta VDJ and CDR3. TCRdb passed the reads through MiXCR, listing each CDR3 protein once. The data contain 200,000 to 250,000 distinct CDR3 sequences, approximately 51% of them singletons. Patients included in sequencing had previously demonstrated CD8+CD57+ cell expansion by flow cytometry. Sequenced sample: sorted CD4+, CD8+, or CD8+CD57+ T cells (not recorded which) from PBMCs. These receptors all stem from a human donor with aplastic anemia.

The chain is built from TRBV7-2 and TRBJ1-2, with D tentatively TRBD1 (6 bases). The CDR3 runs 15 residues. Germline V gene lookup returns CDR1 SGHTA and CDR2 FQGNSA. V was trimmed by 3 bases and J by 2 bases, leaving 13 bases between them. This CDR3 reads CASSFTGITNYGYTF. In nucleotides, the CDR3 is TGTGCCAGCAGCTTCACAGGGATTACCAACTATGGCTACACCTTC.

The table lists this clonotype with a few counts. The chain combines TRBV7-9 with TRBJ1-2, with D possibly matching TRBD1 (5 bases). V lost 3 bases, J lost 12 bases, and 14 bases lay in between. This CDR3 has 12 amino acids. Germline loops: CDR1 SEHNR, CDR2 FQNEAQ (reference sequence). The DNA of the CDR3 is TGTGCCAGCAGCTTCGGTGGGGCTGGAAACACCTTC. Translating gives CASSFGGAGNTF.

The chain couples TRBV5-6 to TRBJ2-5, with 11 bases aligning to TRBD2. The CDR3 length is 14 residues. V shed 2 bases, J shed 7 bases, and the junction held 4 bases outside the gene matches. From germline, CDR1 is SGHDT and CDR2 YYEEEE. The CDR3 loop is CASSFTSGGGTQYF. CDR3 nucleotide sequence: TGTGCCAGCAGCTTTACTAGCGGGGGAGGGACCCAGTACTTC.

The table lists this clonotype with many counts. The chain links TRBV5-1 to TRBJ2-5, with 8 bases that match TRBD2. V was clipped by 0 bases and J by 4 bases; unmatched bases: 8. Germline-derived CDR1 and CDR2 are SGHRS and YFSETQ. The CDR3 consists of 16 residues. CDR3 region: CASSLVPRAGGETQYF. The CDR3 DNA follows: TGCGCCAGCAGCTTGGTTCCGCGGGCGGGGGGAGAGACCCAGTACTTC.

V is TRBV6-2 or TRBV6-3 and J is TRBJ2-1; TRBD1 agrees at 9 bases. Looked up from germline, CDR1 is MNHEY and CDR2 is SVGEGT. The V gene end was trimmed by 6 bases and the J gene end by 3 bases; junction bases not matched to a gene: 3. This CDR3 comprises 14 residues. CDR3 loop: CASRDRGFYNEQFF. The CDR3 nucleotides are TGTGCCAGCAGGGACAGGGGTTTCTACAATGAGCAGTTCTTC.

The V and J genes are TRBV10-3 and TRBJ2-7; D tentatively reads TRBD1 or TRBD2 (7 bases each). Trimming shortened V by 3 bases and J by 7 bases, and 19 bases separated the two germline ends. In germline, CDR1 is ENHRY, CDR2 SYGVKD. This CDR3 region has 15 residues. The CDR3 bases are TGTGCCATCAGTGAAGTCCAGGGGGGGCATATGGAGCAGTACTTC. It specifies CAISEVQGGHMEQYF.

This clonotype came up once. The rearrangement links TRBV15 to TRBJ2-7; no clear D. Germline V lookup: CDR1 LNHNV, CDR2 YYDKDF (reference sequence). The CDR3 length is 15 residues. V was trimmed by 4 bases and J by 2 bases, leaving 15 bases between them. CDR3 sequence reads: CATSIRLFGPYEQYF. The CDR3 region has the DNA TGTGCCACCAGCATCCGACTGTTTGGCCCCTACGAGCAGTACTTC.

This clonotype was observed at least ten times. The V call is TRBV28, the J call TRBJ2-3; D not certain. The CDR3 consists of 15 residues. V gave up 3 bases and J gave up 1 base, with 11 bases separating them. CDR1 is MDHEN and CDR2 is SYDVKM in the germline V gene. This CDR3 reads CASSFTRSGTDTQYF. CDR3 DNA: TGTGCCAGCAGTTTTACCAGATCTGGCACAGATACGCAGTATTTT.

DNA of the CDR3: TGTGCCAGTAGTCAACAGGGGTCTAGCTACACAGATACGCAGTATTTT. Translation: CASSQQGSSYTDTQYF. This chain connects TRBV19 to TRBJ2-3, with 7 bases fitting TRBD1. Per the germline V gene, CDR1 is LNHDA and CDR2 is SQIVND (reference sequence). Trimming took 5 bases from V and 2 from J; bases not matched to a gene: 10. The CDR3 consists of 16 residues.

The chain is built from TRBV2 and TRBJ2-7; 8 bases fit TRBD2. Germline CDR1 SNHLY, CDR2 FYNNEI. The CDR3 runs to 16 residues. V dropped 5 bases and J dropped 5; count of bases not matched to a gene: 14. The CDR3: CASSRERGSSGDEQYF. CDR3 sequence (DNA): TGTGCCAGCAGTAGGGAGCGGGGGTCTTCTGGCGACGAGCAGTACTTC.

This clonotype was seen at least ten times. The chain carries TRBV9 and TRBJ1-1, with a tentative D call TRBD1 (5 bases). This CDR3 has 14 amino acids. V lost 2 bases to trimming and J lost 3 bases, with 11 bases between them. In germline, CDR1 is SGDLS, CDR2 YYNGEE. The CDR3 sequence is CASSVDQGYTEAFF. DNA of the CDR3: TGTGCCAGCAGCGTCGACCAGGGTTACACTGAAGCTTTCTTT.

The chain links TRBV5-8 to TRBJ2-1, with D tentatively TRBD2 (5 bases). Looked up from germline, CDR1 is SGHTS and CDR2 is YDEGEE. This CDR3 has 16 amino acids. V was clipped by 4 bases and J by 2 bases, with 16 bases between them. The CDR3 loop reads CASSTLDYSPYNEQFF. The CDR3 coding sequence is TGTGCCAGCAGCACTTTAGACTATAGCCCCTACAATGAGCAGTTCTTC.

The chain is built from TRBV5-6 and TRBJ2-2, with D hard to call. Per the germline V gene, CDR1 is SGHDT and CDR2 is YYEEEE. The CDR3 contains 15 residues. V lost 4 bases to trimming and J lost 6 bases, with 16 bases between them. The CDR3 bases are TGTGCCAGCAGCCTGGAACTTAGCTGGGCCGGGGAGCTGTTTTTT. Amino acid sequence: CASSLELSWAGELFF.

Comments on this clonotype: Possible read error: a much larger clone is one base away. The rearrangement links TRBV5-1 to TRBJ1-1; D unresolved. V was pared by 3 bases and J by 4 bases, with 13 bases between. The CDR3 length is 14 residues. CDR1 is SGHRS, CDR2 YFSETQ, per germline. The CDR3 here is CASSSSVGCTEAFF. The CDR3, as DNA: TGCGCCAGCAGCTCCTCGGTAGGTTGCACTGAAGCTTTCTTT.

Details on this clonotype: Being one base from a much bigger clone, this may be a read error. V and J are TRBV5-1 and TRBJ2-7; D is unclear. V was cut by 4 bases and J by 7 bases, with 21 bases left in between. This CDR3 spans 15 amino acids. Germline-derived CDR1 and CDR2 are SGHRS and YFSETQ. The CDR3 protein is CASSASGFPYNEQYF. The DNA for the CDR3 is TGCGCCAGCAGCGCCTCGGGTTTCCCCTACAATGAGCAGTACTTC.

This clonotype was counted ten times or more. V and J are TRBV6-6 and TRBJ1-5; D is unresolved. Germline V gene sequence: CDR1 MNHNY, CDR2 SVGAGI (reference sequence). This CDR3 is built from 13 residues. With 8 bases removed from V and 3 bases from J, the gap between germline ends came to 11 bases. The CDR3 here is CASLARVNQPQHF. The CDR3 DNA sequence: TGTGCCAGCCTCGCAAGGGTCAATCAGCCCCAGCATTTT.

The V and J genes are TRBV15 and TRBJ1-2; D might be TRBD1 (5 bases). Germline values: CDR1 LNHNV, CDR2 YYDKDF (reference sequence). Between the trimmed V and J ends, which lost 5 bases and 3 bases, there was a span of 16 bases. CDR3 length: 15 amino acids. The DNA of the CDR3 is TGTGCCACCAGCGGGACCCAGGGATACTACTATGGCTACACCTTC. Translation: CATSGTQGYYYGYTF.

This clonotype turned up a few times. The chain has TRBV2 and TRBJ2-7; D is uncertain. The germline V and J ends were trimmed by 5 bases and 0 bases, with 8 bases remaining between them. The CDR3 totals 13 residues. Germline V gene sequence: CDR1 SNHLY, CDR2 FYNNEI. The CDR3 reads CASSTFDSYEQYF. Written as DNA, the CDR3 is TGTGCCAGCAGTACCTTCGACTCCTACGAGCAGTACTTC. The full variable domain, with the rest looked up from reference TRBV2 and TRBJ2-7, is EPEVTQTPSHQVTQMGQEVILRCVPISNHLYFYWYRQILGQKVEFLVSFYNNEISEKSEIFDDQFSVERPDGSNFTLKIRSTKLEDSAMYFCASSTFDSYEQYFGPGTRLTVT.

This clonotype appeared a few times. The genes are TRBV12-3 or TRBV12-4 and TRBJ1-1; 7 positions match TRBD1. CDR3 length: 14 residues. J lost 6 bases, V lost 6 bases, and 10 bases had no gene match. This chain's CDR3 is CASSSDRERPEAFF. CDR3 bases: TGTGCCAGCAGCTCCGACAGGGAGAGGCCTGAAGCTTTCTTT.

To note about this clonotype: This may stem from a read error, because a much larger clone lies one nucleotide away. The chain combines TRBV12-3 or TRBV12-4 with TRBJ1-3; 9 nucleotides agree with TRBD1. This CDR3 is built from 18 residues. Trimming cost V 6 bases and J 4 bases; bases outside gene matches: 16. Here the CDR3 reads CASSLRPGQGLEGNTIYF. In nucleotides, the CDR3 is TGTGCCAGCAGCCTCCGACCGGGACAGGGTCTTGAAGGAAACACCATATATTTT.

This clonotype was observed at least ten times. The rearrangement uses TRBV24-1 and TRBJ2-7, with D maybe TRBD2 (6 bases). CDR1 is KGHDR, CDR2 SFDVKD, per germline. V was clipped by 3 bases and J by 3 bases, with 11 bases between them. The CDR3 extends over 14 amino acids. CDR3: CATSDGVGGYEQYF. The CDR3 DNA reads as TGTGCCACCAGTGATGGGGTCGGGGGCTACGAGCAGTACTTC.

This clonotype occurred many times. The chain couples TRBV19 to TRBJ2-1, with TRBD2 identical over 7 bases. The length of the CDR3 is 14 residues. Germline-derived CDR1 and CDR2 are LNHDA and SQIVND (reference sequence). The V gene end was trimmed by 5 bases and the J gene end by 5 bases; junction bases not matched to a gene: 6. In DNA, the CDR3 is TGTGCCAGTAGTCGTGTTAGCGGGCACAATGAGCAGTTCTTC. This encodes CASSRVSGHNEQFF.

Ten or more counts support this clonotype. The J gene is TRBJ1-5, the V gene TRBV5-1, with D possibly matching TRBD1 (6 bases). Looked up from germline, CDR1 is SGHRS and CDR2 is YFSETQ. V lost 0 bases, J lost 5 bases, and 9 bases lay in between. CDR3 length: 14 amino acids. CDR3 DNA: TGCGCCAGCAGCTTGGAGGGGGGGTATCAGCCCCAGCATTTT. Protein: CASSLEGGYQPQHF. Based on the CDR3 plus reference TRBV5-1 and TRBJ1-5, the full variable domain is KAGVTQTPRYLIKTRGQQVTLSCSPISGHRSVSWYQQTPGQGLQFLFEYFSETQRNKGNFPGRFSGRQFSNSRSEMNVSTLELGDSALYLCASSLEGGYQPQHFGDGTRLSIL.

In its sample, this clonotype was seen many times. This chain links TRBV9 with TRBJ1-3; D is undetermined. Germline CDR1 SGDLS, CDR2 YYNGEE. V was shortened by 1 base and J by 0 bases, with 11 bases between the two germline ends. The CDR3 has 16 amino acids. CDR3 DNA sequence: TGTGCCAGCAGCGTATCGTGGATCAGCTCTGGAAACACCATATATTTT. Protein product: CASSVSWISSGNTIYF.

The CDR3 DNA is TGTGCCAGCAGCCAAGCCTATCTAACCTACGAGCAGTACTTC. It translates to CASSQAYLTYEQYF. The chain has TRBV14 and TRBJ2-7, with D hard to call. Per the germline V gene, CDR1 is SGHDN and CDR2 is FVKESK. Trimming left V 1 base short and J 2 bases short, with 9 bases between. CDR3 length: 14 residues.

The V gene is TRBV2, the J gene TRBJ2-1, with 10 bases aligning to TRBD1. There are 15 residues in the CDR3. Trimming at V came to 7 bases and at J to 6 bases, leaving 9 bases not matched to a gene. The germline CDR1 and CDR2 sequences are SNHLY and FYNNEI. The CDR3, as DNA: TGTGCCAGCACCCAAGGTTGGGACAGGGGCAATGAGCAGTTCTTC. It yields the protein CASTQGWDRGNEQFF.